The next 26 T cell receptor beta chains were all read from a single sample in a study of vaccination effects on CD4 cells after COVID-19. These TCRs are of unknown antigen specificity. After expansion with viral peptide pools in the ViraFEST assay, antigen-specific CD4+ T cells were sequenced. The culture ran for 10 days before CD4+ T cells were isolated. The assay was immunoSEQ multiplex PCR, and TCRdb's table has in-frame clones only and misses some. Seen here are about 54,000 clones, 80% observed once, and the top ten hold about 2.2%. The sample was CD4+ T cells from PBMCs cultured with HCoV-229E spike peptides, taken before COVID-19 vaccination. The receptors stem from a human donor who received a COVID-19 vaccine.

V gene TRBV6-4 combines with J gene TRBJ2-1; the match to TRBD1 covers 9 bases. The CDR3 has 17 residues. The V gene's germline CDR1 is MRHNA and CDR2 SNTAGT. J gave up 7 bases and V 6 bases, and 16 bases lay outside the gene matches. CDR3 bases: TGTGCCAGCAGCCGGGACAGGGAAAGGGGCATTACGAATGAGCAGTTCTTC. Translation: CASSRDRERGITNEQFF.

The rearrangement links TRBV5-8 to TRBJ2-3; D assignment may be TRBD1 or TRBD2 (6 bases each). The CDR3 spans 18 residues. V lost 8 bases, J lost 5 bases, and 30 bases lay in between. Per germline, CDR1 SGHTS and CDR2 YDEGEE. The CDR3 bases are TGTGCCAGTCCGACCCAGCTTCTCCACAGGGAGGTTGAAGATACGCAGTATTTT. It yields the protein CASPTQLLHREVEDTQYF.

This chain's CDR3 is CASSPRPGGAGDEQFF. CDR3 sequence (DNA): TGTGCCAGCAGCCCCCGTCCAGGGGGGGCCGGGGATGAGCAGTTCTTC. The V and J genes are TRBV9 and TRBJ2-1; either TRBD1 or TRBD2 may supply D (7 bases each). The CDR3 has 16 amino acids. CDR1 is SGDLS, CDR2 YYNGEE, per germline. The V and J ends lost 4 bases and 8 bases respectively, with 22 bases between them.

CDR3 region: CASSSFRGTETQYF. For the CDR3, the DNA is TGTGCCAGCAGTTCCTTTAGGGGTACAGAGACCCAGTACTTC. The rearrangement links TRBV27 to TRBJ2-5; tentatively, D is TRBD1 (5 bases). Germline loops: CDR1 MNHEY, CDR2 SMNVEV (reference sequence). Between the trimmed V and J ends, which lost 4 bases and 4 bases, there was a span of 13 bases. The CDR3 extends over 14 amino acids.

This chain uses TRBV23-1 with TRBJ2-2; D unclear. TRBV23-1 is flagged as an ORF with uncertain function. V was trimmed by 0 bases and J by 1 base, leaving 9 bases between them. The CDR3 length is 16 residues. The CDR3 loop reads CASSQSQRLNTGELFF. The CDR3 DNA follows: TGCGCCAGCAGTCAATCGCAAAGATTGAACACCGGGGAGCTGTTTTTT.

The chain joins TRBV7-3 to TRBJ2-3; D might be TRBD2 (6 bases). The CDR3 runs to 14 residues. Germline CDR1 is SGHTA and CDR2 is FQGTGA. Trimming left V 6 bases short and J 0 bases short, with 10 bases between. The CDR3 region is CASRTRGSTDTQYF. The CDR3 coding sequence is TGTGCCAGCAGGACCCGGGGGAGCACAGATACGCAGTATTTT.

This clone showed up just a few times. The chain combines TRBV5-6 with TRBJ1-2; D not certain. The CDR3 length is 13 residues. Germline V gene lookup returns CDR1 SGHDT and CDR2 YYEEEE. V gave up 1 base and J gave up 4 bases, with 8 bases separating them. The CDR3 loop is CASSLNTPYGYTF. Here the CDR3 DNA reads TGTGCCAGCAGCTTGAACACGCCCTATGGCTACACCTTC.

This rearrangement joins TRBV10-2 to TRBJ2-1, with 7 bases fitting TRBD2. The CDR3 runs to 15 residues. J lost 0 bases, V lost 6 bases, and 5 bases had no gene match. Germline CDR1 reads WSHSY; CDR2 reads SAAADI. CDR3 nucleotides: TGCGCCAGCAGGCAAGCGGGGAGCTCCTACAATGAGCAGTTCTTC. Its translation: CASRQAGSSYNEQFF.

The chain links TRBV3-1 (or the pseudogene TRBV3-2) to TRBJ2-3; no reliable D call. The CDR3 runs 15 residues. Germline V lookup: CDR1 LGHDT, CDR2 YNNKEL (reference sequence). V shed 1 base and J shed 0 bases, with 8 bases lying between them. This CDR3 is CASSQGELSTDTQYF. The CDR3 bases are TGTGCCAGCAGCCAAGGGGAACTCAGCACAGATACGCAGTATTTT.

CDR3 sequence: CASSLGSRLQDTQYF. The DNA of the CDR3 is TGTGCCAGCAGTTTAGGATCGCGGCTTCAGGATACGCAGTATTTT. The rearrangement links TRBV27 to TRBJ2-3, with D uncertain. V lost 2 bases, J lost 6 bases, and 15 bases lay in between. This CDR3 spans 15 amino acids. Germline values: CDR1 MNHEY, CDR2 SMNVEV (reference sequence).

This clone was seen once. The DNA is omitted, as the CDR3 cannot be located on it reliably, and the CDR3 follows TCRdb's listing. The gene calls are TRBV5-4 and TRBJ2-1. CDR1 SGHNT and CDR2 YYREEE come from the germline V gene (reference sequence). From its first to its last residue, the CDR3 has 16 amino acids. The CDR3 loop reads CASSVGTGTASGRGFF.

The chain uses TRBV6-2 or TRBV6-3 and TRBJ2-3; maybe TRBD1 (5 bases). Trimming pared 5 bases from V and 4 bases from J, leaving 10 bases between. Germline CDR1 MNHEY, CDR2 SVGEGT. This CDR3 is built from 13 residues. The DNA of the CDR3 is TGTGCCAGCAGTCGGAAGGGGCCAGATACGCAGTATTTT. It yields the protein CASSRKGPDTQYF.

This chain connects TRBV6-2 or TRBV6-3 to TRBJ1-5, with no clear D. The CDR3 is made up of 14 amino acids. Germline V lookup: CDR1 MNHEY, CDR2 SVGEGT. The ends were cut back, 3 bases at V and 1 base at J, with 7 bases in the middle. DNA for the CDR3: TGTGCCAGCAGTTATTCGGGCAGCAATCAGCCCCAGCATTTT. It translates to CASSYSGSNQPQHF.

V gene TRBV4-3 combines with J gene TRBJ2-1, with 9 bases lining up with TRBD1. Germline V CDR1 and CDR2: LGHNA, YSLEER. The length of the CDR3 is 17 residues. V was clipped by 1 base and J by 7 bases; unmatched bases: 11. The CDR3 bases are TGCGCCAGCAGCCAAGCCAACAGGGACAGGGCCGGGAATGAGCAGTTCTTC. This encodes CASSQANRDRAGNEQFF.

This clone was observed once. The chain couples TRBV11-3 to TRBJ2-3; 7 bases map to TRBD2. V lost 2 bases and J lost 3; bases outside the gene matches: 2. The germline V gene has CDR1 SGHNT and CDR2 YENEEA. This CDR3 contains 14 residues. The CDR3 bases are TGTGCCAGCAGCTTATACGGGGGGACAGATACGCAGTATTTT. Translation gives CASSLYGGTDTQYF. Filled out from reference TRBV11-3 and TRBJ2-3, the complete variable domain reads EAGVVQSPRYKIIEKKQPVAFWCNPISGHNTLYWYLQNLGQGPELLIRYENEEAVDDSQLPKDRFSAERLKGVDSTLKIQPAELGDSAVYLCASSLYGGTDTQYFGPGTRLTVL.

The chain has TRBV2 and TRBJ2-5; 12 nucleotides line up with TRBD2. This CDR3 spans 16 amino acids. V lost 7 bases, J lost 5 bases, and 11 bases stayed unmatched. Germline lookup yields CDR1 SNHLY and CDR2 FYNNEI. CDR3 sequence (DNA): TGTGCCAGCACCCCGACCCAGACTAGCGGGGGTGAGACCCAGTACTTC. It is translated as CASTPTQTSGGETQYF.

This rearrangement joins TRBV9 to TRBJ2-1, with D unresolved. This CDR3 has 15 residues. V was trimmed by 0 bases and J by 1 base, leaving 8 bases between them. The germline V gene has CDR1 SGDLS and CDR2 YYNGEE. In DNA form, the CDR3 reads TGTGCCAGCAGCGTAGGGGTCAATTCCTACAATGAGCAGTTCTTC. Protein sequence: CASSVGVNSYNEQFF. The whole variable domain, filled in from reference TRBV9 and TRBJ2-1, reads DSGVTQTPKHLITATGQRVTLRCSPRSGDLSVYWYQQSLDQGLQFLIQYYNGEERAKGNILERFSAQQFPDLHSELNLSSLELGDSALYFCASSVGVNSYNEQFFGPGTRLTVL.

In this sample, this clone turned up once. The CDR3 here is CASSDSRRSGANVLTF. The CDR3 nucleotides are TGTGCCAGCAGTGACTCTAGGCGCTCTGGGGCCAACGTCCTGACTTTC. The rearrangement links TRBV6-4 to TRBJ2-6; no reliable D call. This CDR3 region has 16 residues. V was cut by 0 bases and J by 0 bases, with 6 bases left in between. The germline V gene encodes CDR1 MRHNA and CDR2 SNTAGT.

CDR3 DNA sequence: TGCGCCAGCAGACTAGTGACTAACTATGGCTACACCTTC. Translation gives CASRLVTNYGYTF. The chain couples TRBV5-1 to TRBJ1-2, with unresolved D. V shed 5 bases and J shed 0 bases, with 8 bases lying between them. The CDR3 consists of 13 residues. Per germline, CDR1 SGHRS and CDR2 YFSETQ.

The chain carries TRBV3-1 (or the pseudogene TRBV3-2) and TRBJ2-3, with 12 nucleotides matching TRBD1. There are 16 residues in the CDR3. Germline CDR1 reads LGHDT; CDR2 reads YNNKEL (reference sequence). Losses at the gene ends were 3 bases for V and 1 base for J; bases not matched to a gene: 2. CDR3 region: CASSHGTGGRTDTQYF. The CDR3 coding sequence is TGTGCCAGCAGCCACGGGACAGGGGGCCGCACAGATACGCAGTATTTT.

V is TRBV6-5 and J is TRBJ2-7; D may be TRBD1 (6 bases). This CDR3 region has 15 residues. Trimming took off 2 bases at V and 5 bases at J, with 16 bases between the two ends. Germline V gene sequence: CDR1 MNHEY, CDR2 SVGAGI. The chain's CDR3 is CASSYPNQGSDEQYV. The CDR3 DNA follows: TGTGCCAGCAGTTACCCCAACCAGGGGTCGGACGAGCAGTACGTC.

This chain connects TRBV5-5 to TRBJ1-1; TRBD1 might be the D (6 bases). V lost 4 bases and J lost 4, with 11 bases in between. The germline V gene has CDR1 SGHKS and CDR2 YYEKEE (reference sequence). CDR3 length equals 13 residues. The DNA for the CDR3 is TGTGCCAGCAGCCCCAGGGGACCCACTGAAGCTTTCTTT. Translated, it gives CASSPRGPTEAFF.

The chain couples TRBV6-2 or TRBV6-3 to TRBJ1-5; 10 bases align to TRBD1. With 6 bases clipped from V and 2 bases from J, the junction kept 4 bases outside the gene matches. The CDR3 covers 15 residues. Germline V lookup: CDR1 MNHEY, CDR2 SVGEGT. This chain's CDR3 is CASSPGQGGNQPQHF. The CDR3 DNA is TGTGCCAGCAGCCCTGGACAGGGGGGCAATCAGCCCCAGCATTTT.

The V and J genes are TRBV6-5 and TRBJ2-1; D possibly uses TRBD1 or TRBD2 (5 bases each). CDR1 is MNHEY and CDR2 is SVGAGI in the germline V gene. The V gene lost 2 bases and the J gene lost 5 bases, with 13 bases spanning the gap. The CDR3 totals 15 residues. The CDR3 coding sequence is TGTGCCAGCAGTTACGAGGGACGACTAAACAATGAGCAGTTCTTC. Translating gives CASSYEGRLNNEQFF.

This clone appeared once. The rearrangement uses TRBV7-2 and TRBJ1-6, with 11 bases lining up with TRBD1. Germline values: CDR1 SGHTA, CDR2 FQGNSA. Germline trimming cut 5 bases from V and 7 bases from J; bases unmatched to any gene: 4. This CDR3 is built from 15 residues. The CDR3 region is CASSPWTGGNSPLHF. The CDR3 bases are TGTGCCAGCAGCCCGTGGACAGGGGGCAATTCACCCCTCCACTTT.

The chain couples TRBV20-1 to TRBJ2-5, with D hard to call. V was shortened by 7 bases and J by 6 bases, with 12 bases between the two germline ends. This CDR3 region has 11 residues. Germline CDR1 DFQATT, CDR2 SNEGSKA (reference sequence). DNA for the CDR3: TGCAGTGGGGTACCTTTGCAGACCCAGTACTTC. It specifies CSGVPLQTQYF.